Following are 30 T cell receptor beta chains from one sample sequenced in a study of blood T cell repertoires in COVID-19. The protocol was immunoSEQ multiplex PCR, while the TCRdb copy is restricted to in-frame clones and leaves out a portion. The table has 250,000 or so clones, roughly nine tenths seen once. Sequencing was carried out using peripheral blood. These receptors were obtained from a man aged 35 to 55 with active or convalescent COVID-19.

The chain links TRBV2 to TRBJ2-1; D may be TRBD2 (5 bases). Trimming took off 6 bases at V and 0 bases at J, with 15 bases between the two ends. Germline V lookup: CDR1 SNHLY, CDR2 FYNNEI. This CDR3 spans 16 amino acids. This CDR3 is CASRLDFPSSYNEQFF. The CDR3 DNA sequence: TGTGCCAGCAGACTGGACTTCCCGAGCTCCTACAATGAGCAGTTCTTC.

The CDR3 DNA is TGTGCCTGGAGTACCGGGACAGGCTATGGCTACACCTTC. Protein product: CAWSTGTGYGYTF. The chain joins TRBV30 to TRBJ1-2, with 8 bases lining up with TRBD1. The CDR3 has 13 amino acids. V lost 2 bases, J lost 4 bases, and 3 bases stayed unmatched. In germline, CDR1 is GTSNPN, CDR2 SVGIG (reference sequence).

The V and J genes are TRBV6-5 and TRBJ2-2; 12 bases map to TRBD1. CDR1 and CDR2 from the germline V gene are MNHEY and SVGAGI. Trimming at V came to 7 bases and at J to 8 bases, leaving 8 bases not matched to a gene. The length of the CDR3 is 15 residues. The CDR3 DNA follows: TGTGCCAGCATGTTCCGGGACAGGGGGCAGGGGGAGCTGTTTTTT. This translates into CASMFRDRGQGELFF.

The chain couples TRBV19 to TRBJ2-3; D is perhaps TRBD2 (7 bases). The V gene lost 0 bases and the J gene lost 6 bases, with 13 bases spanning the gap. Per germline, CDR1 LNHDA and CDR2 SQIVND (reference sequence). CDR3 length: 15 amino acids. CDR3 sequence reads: CASSIDLGGQDTQYF. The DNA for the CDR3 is TGTGCCAGTAGTATAGATCTGGGGGGGCAGGATACGCAGTATTTT.

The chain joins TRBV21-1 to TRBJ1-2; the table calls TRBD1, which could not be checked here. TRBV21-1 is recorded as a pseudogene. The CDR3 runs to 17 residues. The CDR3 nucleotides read TGTGCCAGCAGCAAAAGGGACATCCCGGGACGGAACTATGGCTACACCTTC. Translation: CASSKRDIPGRNYGYTF.

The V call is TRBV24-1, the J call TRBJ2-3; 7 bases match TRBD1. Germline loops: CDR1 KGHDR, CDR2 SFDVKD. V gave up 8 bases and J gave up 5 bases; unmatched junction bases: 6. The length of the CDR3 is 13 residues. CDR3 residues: CATMTGSGDTQYF. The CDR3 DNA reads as TGTGCCACCATGACAGGGTCCGGAGATACGCAGTATTTT.

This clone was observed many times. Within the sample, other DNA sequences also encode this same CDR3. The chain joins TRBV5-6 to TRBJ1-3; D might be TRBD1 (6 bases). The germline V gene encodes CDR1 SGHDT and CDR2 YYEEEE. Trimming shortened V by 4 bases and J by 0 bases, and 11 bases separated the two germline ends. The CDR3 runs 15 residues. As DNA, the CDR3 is TGTGCCAGCAGCACTGGACAGCTCTCTGGAAACACCATATATTTT. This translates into CASSTGQLSGNTIYF.

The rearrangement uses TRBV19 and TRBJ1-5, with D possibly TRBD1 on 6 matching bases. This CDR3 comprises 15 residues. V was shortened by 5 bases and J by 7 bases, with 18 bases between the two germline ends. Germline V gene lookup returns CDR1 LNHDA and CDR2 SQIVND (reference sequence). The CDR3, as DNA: TGTGCCAGTAGTCCCGGGAGGGCAGGGGACCAGCCCCAGCATTTT. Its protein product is CASSPGRAGDQPQHF.

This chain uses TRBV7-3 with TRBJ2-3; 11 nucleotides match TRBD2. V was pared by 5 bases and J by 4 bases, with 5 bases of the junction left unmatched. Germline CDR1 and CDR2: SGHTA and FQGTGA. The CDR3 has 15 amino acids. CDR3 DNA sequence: TGTGCCAGCAGCCTACTAGCGGGGGAGGCAGATACGCAGTATTTT. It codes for CASSLLAGEADTQYF.

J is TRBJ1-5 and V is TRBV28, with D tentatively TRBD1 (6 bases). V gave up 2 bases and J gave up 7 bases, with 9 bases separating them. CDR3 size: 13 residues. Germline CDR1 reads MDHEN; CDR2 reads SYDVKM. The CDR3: CASSLEGQQPQHF. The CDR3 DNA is TGTGCCAGCAGTTTAGAGGGACAACAGCCCCAGCATTTT.

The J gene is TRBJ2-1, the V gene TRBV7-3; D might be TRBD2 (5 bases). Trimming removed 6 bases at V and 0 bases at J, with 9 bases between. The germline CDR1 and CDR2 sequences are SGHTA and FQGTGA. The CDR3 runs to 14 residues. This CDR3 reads CASSVGSSYNEQFF. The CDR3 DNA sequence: TGTGCCAGCAGTGTGGGGAGCTCCTACAATGAGCAGTTCTTC.

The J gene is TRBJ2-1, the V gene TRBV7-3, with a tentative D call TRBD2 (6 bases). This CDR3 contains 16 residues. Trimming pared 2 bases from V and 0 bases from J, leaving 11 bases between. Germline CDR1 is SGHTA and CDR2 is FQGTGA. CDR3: CASSLAGLSSYNEQFF. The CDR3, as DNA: TGTGCCAGCAGCTTAGCGGGACTTAGCTCCTACAATGAGCAGTTCTTC.

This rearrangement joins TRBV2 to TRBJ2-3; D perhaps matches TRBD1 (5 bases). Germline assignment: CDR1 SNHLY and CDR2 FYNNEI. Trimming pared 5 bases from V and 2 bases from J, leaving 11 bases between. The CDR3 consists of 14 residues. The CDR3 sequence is CASSPDTFTDTQYF. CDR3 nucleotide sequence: TGTGCCAGCAGTCCGGACACCTTCACAGATACGCAGTATTTT. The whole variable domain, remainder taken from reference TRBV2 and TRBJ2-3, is EPEVTQTPSHQVTQMGQEVILRCVPISNHLYFYWYRQILGQKVEFLVSFYNNEISEKSEIFDDQFSVERPDGSNFTLKIRSTKLEDSAMYFCASSPDTFTDTQYFGPGTRLTVL.

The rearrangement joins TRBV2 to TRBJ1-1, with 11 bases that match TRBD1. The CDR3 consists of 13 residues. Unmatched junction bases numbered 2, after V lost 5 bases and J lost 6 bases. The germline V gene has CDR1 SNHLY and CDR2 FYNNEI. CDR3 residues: CASSPGQGAEAFF. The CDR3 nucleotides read TGTGCCAGCAGTCCGGGACAGGGGGCTGAAGCTTTCTTT.

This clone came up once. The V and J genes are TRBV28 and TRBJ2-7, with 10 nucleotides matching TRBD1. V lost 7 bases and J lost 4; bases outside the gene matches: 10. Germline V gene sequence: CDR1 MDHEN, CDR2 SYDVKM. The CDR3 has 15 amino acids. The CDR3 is CASTPPGTGVYEQYF. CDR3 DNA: TGTGCCAGCACTCCTCCCGGGACAGGGGTTTACGAGCAGTACTTC.

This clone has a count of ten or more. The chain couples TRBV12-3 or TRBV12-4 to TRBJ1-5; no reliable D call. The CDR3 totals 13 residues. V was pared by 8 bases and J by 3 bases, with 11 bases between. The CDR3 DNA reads TGTGCCAGCGGTCGGGGATCCAATCAGCCCCAGCATTTT. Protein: CASGRGSNQPQHF.

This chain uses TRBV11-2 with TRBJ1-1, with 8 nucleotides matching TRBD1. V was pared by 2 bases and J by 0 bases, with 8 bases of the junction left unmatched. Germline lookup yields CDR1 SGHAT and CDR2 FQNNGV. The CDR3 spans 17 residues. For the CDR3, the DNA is TGTGCCAGCAGCTTATGGACAGGGAGTGGTGTGAACACTGAAGCTTTCTTT. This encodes CASSLWTGSGVNTEAFF.

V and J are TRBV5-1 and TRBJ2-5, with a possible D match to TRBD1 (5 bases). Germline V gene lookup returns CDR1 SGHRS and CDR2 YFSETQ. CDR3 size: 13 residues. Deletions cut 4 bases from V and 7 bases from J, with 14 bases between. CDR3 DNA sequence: TGCGCCAGCAGCATGACAGCGATCCGGACCCAGTACTTC. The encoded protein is CASSMTAIRTQYF.

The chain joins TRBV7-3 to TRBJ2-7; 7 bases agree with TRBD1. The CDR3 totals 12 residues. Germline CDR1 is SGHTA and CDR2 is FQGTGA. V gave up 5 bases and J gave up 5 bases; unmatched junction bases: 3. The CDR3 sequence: CASSEQGNEQYF. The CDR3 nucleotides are TGTGCCAGCAGCGAACAGGGGAACGAGCAGTACTTC.

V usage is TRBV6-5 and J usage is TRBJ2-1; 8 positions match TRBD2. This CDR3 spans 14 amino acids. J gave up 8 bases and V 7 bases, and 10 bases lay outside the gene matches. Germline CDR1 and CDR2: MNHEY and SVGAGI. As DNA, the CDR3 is TGTGCCAGCACGTCGGGGGGGCCTAAAGATGAGCAGTTCTTC. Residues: CASTSGGPKDEQFF.

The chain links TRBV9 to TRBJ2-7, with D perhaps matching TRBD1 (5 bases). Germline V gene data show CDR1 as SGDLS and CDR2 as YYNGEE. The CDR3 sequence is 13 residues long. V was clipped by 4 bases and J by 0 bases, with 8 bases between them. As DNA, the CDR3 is TGTGCCAGCAGCCCAGGGTTCTCCTACGAGCAGTACTTC. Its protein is CASSPGFSYEQYF.

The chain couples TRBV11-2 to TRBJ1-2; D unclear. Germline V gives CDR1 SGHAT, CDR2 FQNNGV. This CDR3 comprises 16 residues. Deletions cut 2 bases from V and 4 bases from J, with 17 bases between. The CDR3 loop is CASSLSPGAASYGYTF. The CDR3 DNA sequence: TGTGCCAGCAGCTTATCTCCCGGTGCAGCGTCCTATGGCTACACCTTC. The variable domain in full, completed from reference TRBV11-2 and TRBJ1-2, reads EAGVAQSPRYKIIEKRQSVAFWCNPISGHATLYWYQQILGQGPKLLIQFQNNGVVDDSQLPKDRFSAERLKGVDSTLKIQPAKLEDSAVYLCASSLSPGAASYGYTFGSGTRLTVV.

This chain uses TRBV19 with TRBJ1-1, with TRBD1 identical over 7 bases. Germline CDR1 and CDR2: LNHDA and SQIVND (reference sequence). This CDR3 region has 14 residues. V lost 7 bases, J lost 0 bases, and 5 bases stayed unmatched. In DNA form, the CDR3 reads TGTGCCAGTATCCCGACAGGGTTGAACACTGAAGCTTTCTTT. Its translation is CASIPTGLNTEAFF.

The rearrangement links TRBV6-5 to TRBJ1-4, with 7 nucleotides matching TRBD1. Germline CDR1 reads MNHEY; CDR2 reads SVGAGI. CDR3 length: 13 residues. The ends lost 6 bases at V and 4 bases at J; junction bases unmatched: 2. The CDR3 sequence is CASRQGINEKLFF. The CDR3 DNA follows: TGTGCCAGCAGACAGGGGATTAATGAAAAACTGTTTTTT.

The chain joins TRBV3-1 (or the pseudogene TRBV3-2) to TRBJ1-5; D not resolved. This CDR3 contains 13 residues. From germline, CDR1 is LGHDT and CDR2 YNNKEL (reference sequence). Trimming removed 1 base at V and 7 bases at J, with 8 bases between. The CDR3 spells CASSQGHSQPQHF. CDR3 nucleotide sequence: TGTGCCAGCAGCCAAGGGCATTCCCAGCCCCAGCATTTT.

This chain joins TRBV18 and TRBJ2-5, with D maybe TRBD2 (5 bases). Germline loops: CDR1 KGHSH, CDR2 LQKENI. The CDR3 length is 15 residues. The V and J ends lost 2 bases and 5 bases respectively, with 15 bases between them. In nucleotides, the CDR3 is TGTGCCAGCTCACCAGGAGGCTCCGGGTGGGAGACCCAGTACTTC. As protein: CASSPGGSGWETQYF.

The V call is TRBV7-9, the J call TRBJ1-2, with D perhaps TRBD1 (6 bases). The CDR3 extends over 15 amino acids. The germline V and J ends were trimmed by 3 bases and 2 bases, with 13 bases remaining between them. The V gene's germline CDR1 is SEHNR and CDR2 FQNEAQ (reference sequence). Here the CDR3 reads CASSFSGTPNYGYTF. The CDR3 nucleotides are TGTGCCAGCAGCTTCAGCGGGACACCCAACTATGGCTACACCTTC. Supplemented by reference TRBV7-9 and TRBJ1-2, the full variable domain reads DTGVSQNPRHKITKRGQNVTFRCDPISEHNRLYWYRQTLGQGPEFLTYFQNEAQLEKSRLLSDRFSAERPKGSFSTLEIQRTEQGDSAMYLCASSFSGTPNYGYTFGSGTRLTVV.

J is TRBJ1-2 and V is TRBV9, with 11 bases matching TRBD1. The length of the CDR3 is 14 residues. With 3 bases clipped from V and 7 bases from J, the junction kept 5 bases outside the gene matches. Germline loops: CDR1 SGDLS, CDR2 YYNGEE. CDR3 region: CASSARTGGFGYTF. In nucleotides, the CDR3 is TGTGCCAGCAGCGCACGGACAGGGGGCTTTGGCTACACCTTC.

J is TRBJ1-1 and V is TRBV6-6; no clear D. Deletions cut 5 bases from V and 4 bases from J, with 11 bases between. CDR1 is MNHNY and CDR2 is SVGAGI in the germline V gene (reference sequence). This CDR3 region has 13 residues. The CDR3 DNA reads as TGTGCCAGCAGTCCCCCACGGGGCACTGAAGCTTTCTTT. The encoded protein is CASSPPRGTEAFF.

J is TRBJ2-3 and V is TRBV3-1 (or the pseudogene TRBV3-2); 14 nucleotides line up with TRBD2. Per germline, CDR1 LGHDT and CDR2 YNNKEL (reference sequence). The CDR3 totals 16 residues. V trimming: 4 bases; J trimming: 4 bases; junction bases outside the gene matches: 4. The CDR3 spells CASSPTSGGAADTQYF. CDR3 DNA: TGTGCCAGCAGCCCGACTAGCGGGGGGGCGGCAGATACGCAGTATTTT.